Listed below are T cell receptor beta chains from one sample, sequenced in a study of T cells expressing NK-cell markers. TCRdb reprocessed the 5' RACE reads and keeps a single row for each CDR3 protein, giving no DNA. The sample's table shows about 190,000 distinct CDR3 sequences. Sequencing was done on a sample of blood T cells: a sorted CD56 or NKG2C T cell subset, CD4+ or CD8+ T cells, or bulk PBMC T cells (not recorded which). The source is a man aged 18 to 69 in good health. Both conserved end residues are part of each CDR3. Fields, in order: CDR3 protein, J gene, V gene.

CDR3: CASSLSIDQPQHF
J: TRBJ1-5
V: TRBV28

CDR3: CASSLIGRSGEQYF
J: TRBJ2-7
V: TRBV11-1

CDR3: CASSHRAGGGDKETQYF
J: TRBJ2-5
V: TRBV4-1

CDR3: CASSQLQGLETQYF
J: TRBJ2-5
V: TRBV4-2

CDR3: CASSEALGGYTGELFF
J: TRBJ2-2
V: TRBV2

CDR3: CASSQGTIGDYGYTF
J: TRBJ1-2
V: TRBV4-2

CDR3: CASSRSDSDLSGNTIYF
J: TRBJ1-3
V: TRBV7-9

CDR3: CASSEFGRGARETQYF
J: TRBJ2-5
V: TRBV6-1

CDR3: CASSQVTGARTDTQYF
J: TRBJ2-3
V: TRBV3-1

CDR3: CASSQGRGGVYEQFF
J: TRBJ2-1
V: TRBV4-1

CDR3: CASSLATGGETYEQYF
J: TRBJ2-7
V: TRBV5-1

CDR3: CASSSVGTGLDTQYF
J: TRBJ2-3
V: TRBV5-6

CDR3: CASSLVGVEAFF
J: TRBJ1-1
V: TRBV5-1

CDR3: CASSFSGGARSGELFF
J: TRBJ2-2
V: TRBV7-6

CDR3: CASIRGGEQYF
J: TRBJ2-7
V: TRBV27

CDR3: CSADGTSGAGEQFF
J: TRBJ2-1
V: TRBV20-1

CDR3: CASSLSIGVSIYEQYF
J: TRBJ2-7
V: TRBV27

CDR3: CASSYPSGGPALYNEQFF
J: TRBJ2-1
V: TRBV6-5

CDR3: CASSRAGGRDTQYF
J: TRBJ2-3
V: TRBV12-3/TRBV12-4

CDR3: CASSVAEGRAAFF
J: TRBJ1-1
V: TRBV9

CDR3: CASSGGDRGRVSYNEQFF
J: TRBJ2-1
V: TRBV11-2

CDR3: CAIRGLGNEQFF
J: TRBJ2-1
V: TRBV10-3

CDR3: CASSNPTGVMNTEAFF
J: TRBJ1-1
V: TRBV11-2

CDR3: CSATTKEDGQNTGELFF
J: TRBJ2-2
V: TRBV20-1

CDR3: CANGNRADNSPLHF
J: TRBJ1-6
V: TRBV23-1

CDR3: CASSQESTGRSQDTQYF
J: TRBJ2-3
V: TRBV4-1

CDR3: CSLLAGGPELVPDTQYF
J: TRBJ2-3
V: TRBV20-1

CDR3: CASSLDSGVEKTQYF
J: TRBJ2-5
V: TRBV7-9

CDR3: CASSPEQGRKGETQYF
J: TRBJ2-5
V: TRBV5-6

CDR3: CASSLRLAFDNEQFF
J: TRBJ2-1
V: TRBV6-5

CDR3: CASSLPKSSGGARETQYF
J: TRBJ2-5
V: TRBV11-1

CDR3: CASSHGLAEIYNEQFF
J: TRBJ2-1
V: TRBV12-3/TRBV12-4

CDR3: CASSLSGRPSTDTQYF
J: TRBJ2-3
V: TRBV27

CDR3: CASSLVTGGGGYTF
J: TRBJ1-2
V: TRBV5-6

CDR3: CAWRARGYGYTF
J: TRBJ1-2
V: TRBV30

CDR3: CASSLETGETYEQYF
J: TRBJ2-7
V: TRBV5-6

CDR3: CASSQGQGRETQYF
J: TRBJ2-5
V: TRBV7-3

CDR3: CASSITWTGRKTEAFF
J: TRBJ1-1
V: TRBV5-1

CDR3: CSAPGPRELETQYF
J: TRBJ2-5
V: TRBV20-1

CDR3: CASSLGGIYNEQFF
J: TRBJ2-1
V: TRBV7-9

CDR3: CASRAGEYIDEQFF
J: TRBJ2-1
V: TRBV6-1

CDR3: CASSQAGELVYEQYF
J: TRBJ2-7
V: TRBV3-1

CDR3: CASSAQGQEETQYF
J: TRBJ2-5
V: TRBV27

CDR3: CASSFWTGVNSPLHF
J: TRBJ1-6
V: TRBV6-5

CDR3: CASSGPTRSSYNEQFF
J: TRBJ2-1
V: TRBV7-9

CDR3: CASSEAMAGLLNTEAFF
J: TRBJ1-1
V: TRBV6-1

CDR3: CASTRGTGNTYEQYF
J: TRBJ2-7
V: TRBV2

CDR3: CASSLFAGGSYNEQFF
J: TRBJ2-1
V: TRBV5-6

CDR3: CASSPAKGNQPQHF
J: TRBJ1-5
V: TRBV27